The next 9 T cell receptor beta chains were all read from a single sample in a study of blood T cell repertoires in COVID-19. The assay was immunoSEQ multiplex PCR, and TCRdb's table has in-frame clones only and misses some. The sample yields about 350,000 clones, 85% to 90% seen once. Input material: PBMCs or T cells enriched from blood (not recorded which). Receptors originate from a woman younger than 45 who had been exposed to COVID-19.

V gene TRBV12-3 or TRBV12-4 combines with J gene TRBJ1-2; 8 positions agree with TRBD1. The V segment lost 5 bases and the J segment 6 bases; nucleotides outside the gene matches: 5. The CDR3 spans 13 residues. The CDR3 region is CASSPGGENGYTF. As DNA, the CDR3 is TGTGCCAGCAGTCCAGGGGGCGAGAATGGCTACACCTTC.

The rearrangement links TRBV11-2 to TRBJ2-2; D is possibly TRBD2 (5 bases). The germline CDR1 and CDR2 sequences are SGHAT and FQNNGV. V gave up 3 bases and J gave up 2 bases, with 7 bases separating them. This CDR3 has 14 residues. The CDR3 loop is CASSFEGNTGELFF. CDR3 nucleotide sequence: TGTGCCAGCAGCTTTGAGGGAAACACCGGGGAGCTGTTTTTT.

This chain connects TRBV24-1 to TRBJ1-2; 9 bases map to TRBD1. Germline V gene sequence: CDR1 KGHDR, CDR2 SFDVKD. The length of the CDR3 is 16 residues. J was trimmed by 1 base and V by 6 bases; bases with no gene match: 8. The CDR3 region has the DNA TGTGCCACCAGTTCTTACCGGGACAGGGATAACTATGGCTACACCTTC. Amino acid sequence: CATSSYRDRDNYGYTF.

The genes are TRBV18 and TRBJ2-1; 10 bases line up with TRBD1. CDR1 is KGHSH, CDR2 LQKENI, per germline. The CDR3 loop spans 15 amino acids. With 2 bases clipped from V and 7 bases from J, the junction kept 5 bases outside the gene matches. CDR3 loop: CASSPRTGGLNEQFF. CDR3 DNA sequence: TGTGCCAGCTCACCAAGGACAGGGGGACTAAATGAGCAGTTCTTC. Full variable domain (remainder filled in from reference TRBV18 and TRBJ2-1): NAGVMQNPRHLVRRRGQEARLRCSPMKGHSHVYWYRQLPEEGLKFMVYLQKENIIDESGMPKERFSAEFPKEGPSILRIQQVVRGDSAAYFCASSPRTGGLNEQFFGPGTRLTVL.

The chain couples TRBV6-5 to TRBJ1-4; TRBD1 agrees at 11 bases. This CDR3 is 14 amino acids long. The ends lost 5 bases at V and 8 bases at J; junction bases unmatched: 4. Germline loops: CDR1 MNHEY, CDR2 SVGAGI. CDR3 region: CASSTRTGGEKLFF. The CDR3 nucleotides read TGTGCCAGCAGTACTCGGACAGGGGGCGAAAAACTGTTTTTT.

CDR3 DNA: TGTGCCAGCAGTTACTCGGGCAGCCGAATGAACACTGAAGCTTTCTTT. Protein product: CASSYSGSRMNTEAFF. The chain couples TRBV6-6 to TRBJ1-1; the D is unclear. Germline loops: CDR1 MNHNY, CDR2 SVGAGI (reference sequence). The CDR3 consists of 16 residues. The V gene lost 0 bases and the J gene lost 0 bases, with 11 bases spanning the gap.

J is TRBJ2-3 and V is TRBV3-1 (or the pseudogene TRBV3-2), with 11 bases identical to TRBD2. Trimming removed 3 bases from V and 5 bases from J; junction bases left unmatched: 7. The germline V gene encodes CDR1 LGHDT and CDR2 YNNKEL (reference sequence). CDR3 length: 16 amino acids. The CDR3 is CASSQILAGVLDTQYF. CDR3 coding DNA: TGTGCCAGCAGCCAGATACTAGCGGGAGTTTTAGATACGCAGTATTTT.

In DNA, the CDR3 is TGTGCCAGCAGTCCTCTGGCGGGTCCTTACAATGAGCAGTTCTTC. This gives the protein CASSPLAGPYNEQFF. The rearrangement links TRBV6-5 to TRBJ2-1; possible D gene TRBD2, 5 bases. The germline V gene encodes CDR1 MNHEY and CDR2 SVGAGI. Trimming removed 5 bases from V and 4 bases from J, with 15 bases in between. The CDR3 runs to 15 residues.

The genes are TRBV9 and TRBJ2-3; a weak D match, TRBD2 (5 bases). Trimming removed 4 bases from V and 2 bases from J, with 14 bases in between. Germline V gene sequence: CDR1 SGDLS, CDR2 YYNGEE. The CDR3 is 15 residues long. CDR3 bases: TGTGCCAGCAGCTTCCGAGACTACCACACAGATACGCAGTATTTT. This sequence encodes CASSFRDYHTDTQYF.